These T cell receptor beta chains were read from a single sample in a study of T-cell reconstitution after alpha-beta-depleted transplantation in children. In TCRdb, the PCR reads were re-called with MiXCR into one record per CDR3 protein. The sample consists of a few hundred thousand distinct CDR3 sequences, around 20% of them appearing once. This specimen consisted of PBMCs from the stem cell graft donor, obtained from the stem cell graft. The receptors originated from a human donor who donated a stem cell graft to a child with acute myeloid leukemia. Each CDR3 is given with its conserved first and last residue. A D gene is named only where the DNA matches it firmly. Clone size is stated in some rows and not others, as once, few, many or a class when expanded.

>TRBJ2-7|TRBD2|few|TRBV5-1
CASSLGGGLAGEEQYF
TGCGCCAGCAGCTTGGGGGGGGGACTAGCGGGAGAAGAGCAGTACTTC
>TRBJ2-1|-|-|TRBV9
CASGREPIYNEQFF
TGTGCCAGCGGTCGGGAGCCGATTTACAATGAGCAGTTCTTC
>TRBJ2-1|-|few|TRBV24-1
CATSDLDEGGSYNEQFF
TGTGCCACCAGTGATTTGGACGAAGGGGGCTCCTACAATGAGCAGTTCTTC
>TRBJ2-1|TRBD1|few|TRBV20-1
CSARPGTVLGKLSSYNEQFF
TGCAGTGCTAGACCGGGGACAGTCCTCGGAAAATTAAGCTCCTACAATGAGCAGTTCTTC
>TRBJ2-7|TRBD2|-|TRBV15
CATSRDLSLAGGREQHF
TGTGCCACCAGCAGAGATCTGTCGCTAGCGGGAGGGCGGGAGCAACACTTC
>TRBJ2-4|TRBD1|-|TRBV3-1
CASGRDREDIQYF
TGTGCCAGCGGCCGGGACAGGGAGGACATTCAGTACTTC
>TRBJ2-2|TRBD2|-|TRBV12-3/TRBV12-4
CASSLSGGASGELFF
TGTGCCAGCAGTTTAAGCGGGGGCGCTTCCGGGGAGCTGTTTTTT
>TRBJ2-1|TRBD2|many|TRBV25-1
CASSGEAGGPYNEQFF
TGTGCCAGCAGTGGGGAAGCGGGAGGGCCCTACAATGAGCAGTTCTTC
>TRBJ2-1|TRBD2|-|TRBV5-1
CASSSPLLAGGGEQFF
TGCGCCAGCAGCTCGCCACTTCTAGCGGGAGGAGGTGAGCAGTTCTTC
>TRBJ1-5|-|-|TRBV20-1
CSARGQVDQPQHF
TGCAGTGCTAGAGGTCAGGTAGATCAGCCCCAGCATTTT
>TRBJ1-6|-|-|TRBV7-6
CASSLLREGDSPLHF
TGTGCCAGCAGCCTCCTGAGGGAGGGCGATTCACCCCTCCACTTT
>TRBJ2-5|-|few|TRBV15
CATSGRHQETQYF
TGTGCCACCAGCGGCAGGCACCAAGAGACCCAGTACTTC
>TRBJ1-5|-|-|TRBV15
CATSRMGADQPQHF
TGTGCCACCAGCAGAATGGGGGCCGATCAGCCCCAGCATTTT
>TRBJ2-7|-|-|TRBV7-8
CASSLAVREQYF
TGTGCCAGCAGCTTAGCAGTGCGCGAGCAGTACTTC
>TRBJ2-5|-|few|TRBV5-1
CASSLGSSLETQYF
TGCGCCAGCAGCTTGGGTTCTAGCCTGGAGACCCAGTACTTC
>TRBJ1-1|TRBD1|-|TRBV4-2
CASSQDHGQAFYGTEAFF
TGTGCCAGCAGCCAAGATCATGGACAGGCGTTTTATGGCACTGAAGCTTTCTTT
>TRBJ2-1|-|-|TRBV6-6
CASSYLMGNEQFF
TGTGCCAGCAGTTATTTAATGGGCAATGAGCAGTTCTTC
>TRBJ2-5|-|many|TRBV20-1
CSATLRQEQETQYF
TGCAGTGCAACCCTCAGACAGGAACAAGAGACCCAGTACTTC
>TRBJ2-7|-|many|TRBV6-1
CASSETPLGYEQYF
TGTGCCAGCAGTGAAACACCCCTCGGCTACGAGCAGTACTTC
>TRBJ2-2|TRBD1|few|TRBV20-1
CSAYWTGRNTGELFF
TGCAGTGCTTACTGGACAGGGAGGAACACCGGGGAGCTGTTTTTT
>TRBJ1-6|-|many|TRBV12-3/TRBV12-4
CASSLAPSWSPLHF
TGTGCCAGCAGTTTAGCGCCGTCCTGGTCACCCCTCCACTTT
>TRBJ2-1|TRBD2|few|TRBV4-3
CASSHIGLAERNEQFF
TGCGCCAGCAGCCACATAGGACTAGCGGAAAGAAATGAGCAGTTCTTC
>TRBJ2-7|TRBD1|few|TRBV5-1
CASTLSGQGAYEQYF
TGCGCCAGCACCCTTTCGGGACAGGGGGCCTACGAGCAGTACTTC
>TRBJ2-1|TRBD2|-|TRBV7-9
CASSKTSGLYNEQFF
TGTGCCAGCAGCAAAACTAGCGGACTCTACAATGAGCAGTTCTTC
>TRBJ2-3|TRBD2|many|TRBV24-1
CATSLKGLAGGRGDTQYF
TGTGCCACCAGTCTAAAAGGACTAGCGGGAGGACGGGGTGATACGCAGTATTTT
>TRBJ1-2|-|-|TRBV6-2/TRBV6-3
CASSHKGGYTF
TGTGCCAGCAGCCACAAGGGTGGCTACACCTTC
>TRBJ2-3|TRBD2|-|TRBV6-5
CASSSTSGETDTQYF
TGTGCCAGCAGTTCGACTAGCGGAGAGACAGATACGCAGTATTTT
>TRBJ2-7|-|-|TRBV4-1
CASSPATRAYSYEQYF
TGCGCCAGCAGCCCGGCCACCAGGGCTTACTCCTACGAGCAGTACTTC